This passage covers 8 T cell receptor beta chains from one sample sequenced in a study of shared clonotypes between healthy human individuals. The protocol was immunoSEQ multiplex PCR, while the TCRdb copy is restricted to in-frame clones and leaves out a portion. The sample shows a few million clones, just over 90% of them seen only once. Specimen: naive CD4+ T cells from PBMCs. Subset reported: CD45RA+ positively selected. These receptors were obtained from a man younger than 30 in good health. Some clones in this sample may be carry-over from other donors' samples.

The chain has TRBV5-4 and TRBJ2-5, with TRBD2 as a possible D gene (5 bases). Trimming pared 3 bases from V and 3 bases from J, leaving 12 bases between. This CDR3 has 14 amino acids. Germline V CDR1 and CDR2: SGHNT, YYREEE (reference sequence). The CDR3 protein is CASSSPGRKETQYF. CDR3 bases: TGTGCCAGCAGCTCACCGGGAAGAAAAGAGACCCAGTACTTC. Drawing the rest from reference TRBV5-4 and TRBJ2-5, the complete variable domain is ETGVTQSPTHLIKTRGQQVTLRCSSQSGHNTVSWYQQALGQGPQFIFQYYREEENGRGNFPPRFSGLQFPNYSSELNVNALELDDSALYLCASSSPGRKETQYFGPGTRLLVL.

The chain combines TRBV7-9 with TRBJ1-1; D gene uncertain. This CDR3 contains 15 residues. Trimming took off 5 bases at V and 1 base at J, with 14 bases between the two ends. CDR1 SEHNR and CDR2 FQNEAQ come from the germline V gene (reference sequence). CDR3 protein: CASSRKGAQNTEAFF. DNA for the CDR3: TGTGCCAGCAGCCGCAAGGGCGCCCAGAACACTGAAGCTTTCTTT.

A remark on this clone: Different DNA sequences within this sample yield the same CDR3. The chain is built from TRBV28 and TRBJ1-3; D remains unclear. Trimming removed 2 bases at V and 4 bases at J, with 3 bases between. CDR3 length: 12 amino acids. The germline CDR1 and CDR2 sequences are MDHEN and SYDVKM. CDR3 DNA sequence: TGTGCCAGCAGTTTAAGGGGAAACACCATATATTTT. Its protein is CASSLRGNTIYF.

This clone turned up a few times. The chain recombines TRBV28 with TRBJ1-2; D perhaps matches TRBD1 (5 bases). Between the trimmed V and J ends, which lost 4 bases and 5 bases, there was a span of 17 bases. CDR1 is MDHEN and CDR2 is SYDVKM in the germline V gene. The CDR3 has 15 residues. The CDR3 loop reads CASSSPWGDLYGYTF. Written as DNA, the CDR3 is TGTGCCAGCAGTTCCCCGTGGGGCGATCTTTATGGCTACACCTTC.

The rearrangement joins TRBV7-2 to TRBJ2-2, with 7 bases fitting TRBD2. Per the germline V gene, CDR1 is SGHTA and CDR2 is FQGNSA. V lost 3 bases to trimming and J lost 6 bases; unmatched junction nucleotides: 7. The CDR3 covers 15 residues. The CDR3 is CASSFSGGRSGELFF. CDR3 DNA sequence: TGTGCCAGCAGCTTTTCGGGGGGACGTTCCGGGGAGCTGTTTTTT. The full variable domain, its missing parts supplied by reference TRBV7-2 and TRBJ2-2, is GAGVSQSPSNKVTEKGKDVELRCDPISGHTALYWYRQSLGQGLEFLIYFQGNSAPDKSGLPSDRFSAERTGGSVSTLTIQRTQQEDSAVYLCASSFSGGRSGELFFGEGSRLTVL.

The CDR3 bases are TGCGCCAGCAGTGTAACGGGAGCGTCCTACAATGAGCAGTTCTTC. Amino acid sequence: CASSVTGASYNEQFF. The J gene is TRBJ2-1, the V gene TRBV4-1; possibly TRBD2 for D (6 bases). CDR3 size: 15 residues. CDR1 MGHRA and CDR2 YSYEKL come from the germline V gene. Trimming took 6 bases from V and 1 from J, leaving 13 bases between them.

J is TRBJ1-3 and V is TRBV5-6; D possibly corresponds to TRBD1 (5 bases). CDR3 length equals 14 residues. Germline-derived CDR1 and CDR2 are SGHDT and YYEEEE. Trimming took off 6 bases at V and 2 bases at J, with 12 bases between the two ends. This CDR3 is CASTRDPAGNTIYF. The CDR3 DNA reads TGTGCCAGCACCCGGGACCCTGCTGGAAACACCATATATTTT.

The chain combines TRBV6-6 with TRBJ2-3; D unclear. The CDR3 contains 14 residues. Germline CDR1 MNHNY, CDR2 SVGAGI (reference sequence). Trimming took 6 bases from V and 2 from J, leaving 12 bases between them. CDR3 sequence reads: CASSPRRITDTQYF. The CDR3, as DNA: TGTGCCAGCAGCCCCCGCCGCATCACAGATACGCAGTATTTT.